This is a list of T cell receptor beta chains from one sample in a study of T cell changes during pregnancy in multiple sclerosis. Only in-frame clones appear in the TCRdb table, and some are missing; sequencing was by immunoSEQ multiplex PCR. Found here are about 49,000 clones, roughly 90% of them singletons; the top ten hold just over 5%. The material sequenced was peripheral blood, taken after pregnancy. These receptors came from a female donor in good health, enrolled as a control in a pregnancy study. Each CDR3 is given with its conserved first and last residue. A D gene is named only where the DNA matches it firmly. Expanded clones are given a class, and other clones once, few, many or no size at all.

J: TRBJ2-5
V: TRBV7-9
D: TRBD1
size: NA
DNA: TGTGCCAGCAGCTCGACAGGGAGAGAGACCCAGTACTTC
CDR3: CASSSTGRETQYF

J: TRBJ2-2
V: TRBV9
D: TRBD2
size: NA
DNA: TGTGCCAGCAGCGTTACAGCGGGGGGCGTCGGGGAGCTGTTTTTT
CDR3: CASSVTAGGVGELFF

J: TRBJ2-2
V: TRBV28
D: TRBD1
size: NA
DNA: TGTGCCAGCAGTTCCGCCGGGACAGGGATCAACACCGGGGAGCTGTTTTTT
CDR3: CASSSAGTGINTGELFF

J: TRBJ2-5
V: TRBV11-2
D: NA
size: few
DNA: TGTGCCAGCAGCTTAGAAGGCAGGGGAAAGACCCAGTACTTC
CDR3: CASSLEGRGKTQYF

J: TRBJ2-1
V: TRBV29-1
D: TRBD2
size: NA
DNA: TGCAGCGTTGCGACGACTAGCGGGGTAATCGATGAGCAGTTCTTC
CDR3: CSVATTSGVIDEQFF

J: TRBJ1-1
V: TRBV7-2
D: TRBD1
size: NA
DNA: TGTGCCAGCAGCTTCCCGGACAGGGACGTATTAAGGAACACTGAAGCTTTCTTT
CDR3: CASSFPDRDVLRNTEAFF

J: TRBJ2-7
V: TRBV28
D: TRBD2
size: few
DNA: TGTGCCAGCAGTTTTTGGGGGGAGGGCTTGGGGGAGCAGTACTTC
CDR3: CASSFWGEGLGEQYF

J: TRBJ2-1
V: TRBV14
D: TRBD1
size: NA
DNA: TGTGCCAGCAGCCGCGGGACAGGGAAACCCTTCGATGAGCAGTTCTTC
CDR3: CASSRGTGKPFDEQFF

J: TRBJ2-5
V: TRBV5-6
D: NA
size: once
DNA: TGTGCCAGCAGTTTCAGGGGAGGGGAGACCCAGTACTTC
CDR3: CASSFRGGETQYF

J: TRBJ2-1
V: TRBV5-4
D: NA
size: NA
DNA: TGTGCCACCCAGGACGGGAGCTCCTACAATGAGCAGTTCTTC
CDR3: CATQDGSSYNEQFF

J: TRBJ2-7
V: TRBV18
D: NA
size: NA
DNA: TGTGCCAGCTCACAGGGGAACGAGCAGTACTTC
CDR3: CASSQGNEQYF

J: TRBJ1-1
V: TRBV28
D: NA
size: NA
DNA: TGTGCCAGCAGGCCGGCTTACAGGAACACTGAAGCTTTCTTT
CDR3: CASRPAYRNTEAFF

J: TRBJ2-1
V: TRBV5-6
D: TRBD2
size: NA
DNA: TGTGCCAGCAGCTTGGTCCCCCCTAGCGGCACCTACAATGAGCAGTTCTTC
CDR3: CASSLVPPSGTYNEQFF

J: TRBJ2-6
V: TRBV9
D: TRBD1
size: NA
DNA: TGTGCCAGAACCTTAAGGGACAGGTCGCACTCTGGGGCCAACGTCCTGACTTTC
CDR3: CARTLRDRSHSGANVLTF

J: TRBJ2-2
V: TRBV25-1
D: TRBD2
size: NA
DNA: TGTGCCAGCGGTGCATCACTAGCGTACACCGGGGAGCTGTTTTTT
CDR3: CASGASLAYTGELFF

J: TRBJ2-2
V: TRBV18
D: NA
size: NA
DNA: TGTGCCAGCTCACCACCGACCAGGGAAACCGGGGAGCTGTTTTTT
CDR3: CASSPPTRETGELFF

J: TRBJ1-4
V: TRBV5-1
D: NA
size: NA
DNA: TGCGCCAGCAGCCTGGGAGTAACTAATGAAAAACTGTTTTTT
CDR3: CASSLGVTNEKLFF

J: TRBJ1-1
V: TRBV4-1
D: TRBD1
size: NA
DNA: TGCGCCAGCAGCCAAGACTTAAGGGGGCGCACTGAAGCTTTCTTT
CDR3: CASSQDLRGRTEAFF

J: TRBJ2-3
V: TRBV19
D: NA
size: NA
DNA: TGTGCCAGTAGTATACTAGTGCCAGATACGCAGTATTTT
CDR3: CASSILVPDTQYF

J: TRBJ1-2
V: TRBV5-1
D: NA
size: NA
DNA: TGCGCCAGCAGCTTGGCGGACACTCTGGGAGGCTACACCTTC
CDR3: CASSLADTLGGYTF

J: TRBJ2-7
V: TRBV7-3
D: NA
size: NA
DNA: TGTGCCAGCAGCCCGGGGTTGGGGACCTACGAGCAGTACTTC
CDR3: CASSPGLGTYEQYF

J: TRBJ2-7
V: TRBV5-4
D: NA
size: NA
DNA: TGTGCCAGCAGCAGGACAAATCGCGAGCAGTACTTC
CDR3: CASSRTNREQYF

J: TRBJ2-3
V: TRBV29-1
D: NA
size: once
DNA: TGCAGCGTTTGGGGGGGGCGGGCAGATACGCAGTATTTT
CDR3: CSVWGGRADTQYF

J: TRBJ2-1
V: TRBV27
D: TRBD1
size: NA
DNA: TGTGCCAGCAGAGACAGGGGGCTGAGAAGCCTATACAATGAGCAGTTCTTC
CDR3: CASRDRGLRSLYNEQFF

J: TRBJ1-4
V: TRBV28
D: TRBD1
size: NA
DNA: TGTGCCAGCAGTCAGGACAGGGCCGCAACTAATGAAAAACTGTTTTTT
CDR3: CASSQDRAATNEKLFF

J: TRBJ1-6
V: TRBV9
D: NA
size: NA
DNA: TGTGCCAGCAGCGTAGACGCGGGGCGCAAGTCGGATTCACCCCTCCACTTT
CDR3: CASSVDAGRKSDSPLHF

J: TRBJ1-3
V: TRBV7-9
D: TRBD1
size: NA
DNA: TGTGCCAGCAGCTTGGGGGACAGGGAAGAAAACACCATATATTTT
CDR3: CASSLGDREENTIYF

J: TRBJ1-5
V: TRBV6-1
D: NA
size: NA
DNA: TGTGCCAGCACCCTCGGGGGGGATCAGCCCCAGCATTTT
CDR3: CASTLGGDQPQHF

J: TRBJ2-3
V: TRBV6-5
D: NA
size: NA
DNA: TGTGCCAGCAGTTATACGGACTGGCGAGATACGCAGTATTTT
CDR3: CASSYTDWRDTQYF

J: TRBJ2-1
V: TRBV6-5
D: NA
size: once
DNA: TGTGCCAGCAGTTACTCTATATCTAGCAACGAGCAGTTCTTC
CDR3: CASSYSISSNEQFF

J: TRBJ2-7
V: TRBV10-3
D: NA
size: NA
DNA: TGTGCCATCAGTGACGACACCGACCGAGGGGGGGGGTCCTACGAGCAGTACTTC
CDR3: CAISDDTDRGGGSYEQYF

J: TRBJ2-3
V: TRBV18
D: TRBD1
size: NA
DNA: TGTGCCAGCTCACACCGGGACAGGGGCCCCGATACGCAGTATTTT
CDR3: CASSHRDRGPDTQYF

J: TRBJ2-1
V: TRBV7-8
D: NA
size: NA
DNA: TGTGCCAGCACCCCGGCAGGAAAGGCTGAGCAGTTCTTC
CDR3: CASTPAGKAEQFF

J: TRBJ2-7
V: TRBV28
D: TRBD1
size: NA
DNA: TGTGCCAGCAGTTTCCCAGGGGACAGATCCTACGAGCAGTACTTC
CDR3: CASSFPGDRSYEQYF